The rows below give T cell receptor beta chains drawn from one sample of a study of cytomegalovirus exposure and HLA in healthy donors. The table came from immunoSEQ multiplex PCR; TCRdb's copy has only in-frame clones and leaves some out. The sample has fewer than 200,000 clones, roughly four fifths seen once. The specimen was PBMCs. The receptors originated from a man over 45 in good health and CMV-seronegative. Each CDR3 is given with its conserved first and last residue. D genes are given only for firm matches. Expanded clones get a size class; other rows say once, few or many, or leave the size out.

v_call	d_call	j_call	clone_size	cdr3_aa	cdr3_nt
TRBV2	TRBD1	TRBJ2-4	-	CASKVGQGVLAKNIQYF	TGTGCCAGCAAAGTGGGACAGGGGGTACTAGCCAAAAACATTCAGTACTTC
TRBV19	TRBD1	TRBJ1-2	-	CASSISQGGGFYGYTF	TGTGCCAGTAGTATAAGTCAAGGAGGGGGCTTCTATGGCTACACCTTC
TRBV28	-	TRBJ1-3	-	CASSLAVGGAGNTIYF	TGTGCCAGCAGTTTAGCCGTTGGAGGGGCTGGAAACACCATATATTTT
TRBV11-1	TRBD2	TRBJ2-7	-	CASSPDWAGELYEQYF	TGTGCCAGCAGTCCTGACTGGGCGGGAGAGCTCTACGAGCAGTACTTC
TRBV4-2	-	TRBJ1-1	-	CASSQGQAVTEAFF	TGTGCCAGCAGCCAAGGTCAAGCTGTGACTGAAGCTTTCTTT
TRBV7-8	TRBD1	TRBJ1-2	-	CASSFTGTGDGYTF	TGTGCCAGCAGCTTCACCGGGACAGGGGATGGCTACACCTTC
TRBV27	-	TRBJ1-4	-	CASRVVGGGNEKLFF	TGTGCCAGCAGAGTGGTGGGGGGGGGAAATGAAAAACTGTTTTTT
TRBV7-9	-	TRBJ1-1	-	CASSLIEATTEAFF	TGTGCCAGCAGCTTGATAGAGGCAACCACTGAAGCTTTCTTT
TRBV15	TRBD2	TRBJ2-3	-	CATSREQGGVAGTQYF	TGTGCCACCAGCAGAGAGCAGGGAGGGGTGGCGGGTACGCAGTATTTT
TRBV5-1	TRBD1	TRBJ2-6	-	CASSWDTGTGTSGANVLTF	TGCGCCAGCAGCTGGGACACCGGGACAGGAACCTCTGGGGCCAACGTCCTGACTTTC
TRBV5-4	TRBD2	TRBJ2-3	-	CASSPTGAGGPGDTQYF	TGTGCCAGCAGCCCAACAGGAGCGGGGGGGCCTGGGGATACGCAGTATTTT
TRBV7-2	TRBD2	TRBJ2-3	-	CASSLGVGGGRSDTQYF	TGTGCCAGCAGCTTAGGCGTTGGGGGGGGAAGGTCAGATACGCAGTATTTT
TRBV7-2	-	TRBJ1-5	few	CASSLRQGTQHF	TGTGCCAGCAGCTTACGTCAGGGGACCCAGCATTTT
TRBV23-1	-	TRBJ2-5	-	CASSQPVPEAQETQYF	TGCGCCAGCAGTCAACCCGTTCCCGAGGCCCAAGAGACCCAGTACTTC
TRBV7-9	TRBD1	TRBJ1-2	once	CASTLIRGPVKHGYTF	TGTGCCAGCACCCTTATCAGGGGGCCAGTCAAACATGGCTACACCTTC
TRBV28	TRBD2	TRBJ2-3	-	CASSLAGGITDTQYF	TGTGCCAGCAGTCTAGCGGGAGGGATCACAGATACGCAGTATTTT
TRBV6-1	-	TRBJ1-2	-	CASSPTANYGYTF	TGTGCCAGCAGTCCGACTGCTAACTATGGCTACACCTTC
TRBV7-9	TRBD1	TRBJ1-2	-	CSSSLDRGGPYGYTF	TGTTCCAGCAGCTTAGACAGGGGCGGTCCCTATGGCTACACCTTC
TRBV6-5	-	TRBJ2-7	-	CASIGGYEQYF	TGTGCCAGCATCGGTGGCTACGAGCAGTACTTC
TRBV30	TRBD1	TRBJ2-7	-	CAWSSTGQGEQYF	TGTGCCTGGAGTTCGACAGGGCAAGGCGAGCAGTACTTC
TRBV27	TRBD1	TRBJ1-2	-	CASSSWGTANYGYTF	TGTGCCAGCAGTAGTTGGGGGACAGCTAACTATGGCTACACCTTC
TRBV23-1	TRBD1	TRBJ1-5	-	CASSRPGGQPQHF	TGCGCCAGCAGTCGGCCAGGGGGTCAGCCCCAGCATTTT
TRBV7-2	TRBD1	TRBJ2-7	-	CASSLGDSAIYYEQYF	TGTGCCAGCAGCTTAGGGGACAGCGCTATCTACTACGAGCAGTACTTC